The 5 T cell receptor beta chains in this list originate from one sample, sequenced in a study of T cell clones after liver transplantation. Generated by immunoSEQ multiplex PCR, the TCRdb table keeps only in-frame clones and is missing some. The sample contains approximately 71,000 clones, 90% to 95% of which appear only once. The sample was CD4+ T cells from blood, taken roughly 26 months after liver transplant. These receptors were taken from a human patient who received a liver transplant. The graft donor may have given rise to some T cells.

The chain links TRBV27 to TRBJ2-7; the D gene could be TRBD1 or TRBD2 (5 bases each). Germline assignment: CDR1 MNHEY and CDR2 SMNVEV (reference sequence). The CDR3 has 17 residues. Trimming removed 2 bases from V and 1 base from J, with 18 bases in between. DNA of the CDR3: TGTGCCAGCAGTTTAAGGATATCGGCAGGGAGATCCTACGAGCAGTACTTC. Amino acids: CASSLRISAGRSYEQYF.

This clone was detected once. The chain has TRBV18 and TRBJ2-1; 7 nucleotides match TRBD2. V lost 6 bases to trimming and J lost 3 bases; unmatched junction nucleotides: 8. The CDR3 totals 15 residues. Germline values: CDR1 KGHSH, CDR2 LQKENI. CDR3 DNA: TGTGCCAGCTCCCCTTCGGCGGGAGTCTACAATGAGCAGTTCTTC. Translated: CASSPSAGVYNEQFF.

V is TRBV7-3 and J is TRBJ2-7; D is unresolved. Germline V CDR1 and CDR2: SGHTA, FQGTGA. The CDR3 has 15 residues. Trimming removed 2 bases at V and 2 bases at J, with 13 bases between. As DNA, the CDR3 is TGTGCCAGCAGCTTACTGTCGGGTGGGGCCTACGAGCAGTACTTC. Translation gives CASSLLSGGAYEQYF. Based on the CDR3 plus reference TRBV7-3 and TRBJ2-7, the full variable domain is GAGVSQTPSNKVTEKGKYVELRCDPISGHTALYWYRQSLGQGPEFLIYFQGTGAADDSGLPNDRFFAVRPEGSVSTLKIQRTERGDSAVYLCASSLLSGGAYEQYFGPGTRLTVT.

The chain has TRBV19 and TRBJ2-1; 12 positions match TRBD2. Germline values: CDR1 LNHDA, CDR2 SQIVND (reference sequence). The CDR3 has 16 amino acids. V lost 2 bases to trimming and J lost 8 bases; unmatched junction nucleotides: 7. CDR3 sequence (DNA): TGTGCCAGTAGTATAAGGGCTAGCGGGGGGGGCGATGAGCAGTTCTTC. This gives the protein CASSIRASGGGDEQFF.

The chain joins TRBV5-1 to TRBJ2-7; D is unresolved. Trimming left V 0 bases short and J 2 bases short, with 15 bases between. This CDR3 has 16 residues. Germline V gene lookup returns CDR1 SGHRS and CDR2 YFSETQ. CDR3 residues: CASSLGYTTVTYEQYF. The CDR3 DNA reads as TGCGCCAGCAGCTTGGGGTATACAACAGTTACCTACGAGCAGTACTTC. Looking up the rest from reference TRBV5-1 and TRBJ2-7 gives the full variable domain: KAGVTQTPRYLIKTRGQQVTLSCSPISGHRSVSWYQQTPGQGLQFLFEYFSETQRNKGNFPGRFSGRQFSNSRSEMNVSTLELGDSALYLCASSLGYTTVTYEQYFGPGTRLTVT.